The rows below give T cell receptor beta chains drawn from one sample of a study of PD-1 blockade in classical Hodgkin lymphoma. The table came from immunoSEQ multiplex PCR; TCRdb's copy has only in-frame clones and leaves some out. The sample records tens of thousands of clones, 85% to 90% being singletons. This sample comprised peripheral blood mononuclear cells (PBMCs), obtained before the fourth cycle of nivolumab. The receptors derive from a human donor with classical Hodgkin lymphoma. The CDR3 runs from the conserved cysteine through the conserved F or W. A D gene is named only where the DNA matches it firmly. Part of the rows lack a size; the others show once, few, many or a class for expanded clones.

CDR3 length: 13; clone size: NA; D gene: NA; V gene: TRBV5-3; J gene: TRBJ2-7; CDR3 protein: CARSPGNYHEQYF; CDR3 DNA: TGTGCCAGAAGCCCCGGGAATTACCACGAGCAGTACTTC
CDR3 length: 15; clone size: NA; D gene: TRBD1; V gene: TRBV10-3; J gene: TRBJ1-2; CDR3 protein: CAIKAGTDSNYGYTF; CDR3 DNA: TGTGCCATCAAGGCCGGGACAGACTCTAACTATGGCTACACCTTC
CDR3 length: 16; clone size: NA; D gene: TRBD2; V gene: TRBV19; J gene: TRBJ2-3; CDR3 protein: CASSIGSGRYTDTQYF; CDR3 DNA: TGTGCCAGTAGTATAGGCAGCGGGAGGTACACAGATACGCAGTATTTT
CDR3 length: 16; clone size: NA; D gene: NA; V gene: TRBV2; J gene: TRBJ2-2; CDR3 protein: CASRDPGRGDTGELFF; CDR3 DNA: TGTGCCAGCAGGGACCCGGGCAGGGGTGACACCGGGGAGCTGTTTTTT
CDR3 length: 13; clone size: NA; D gene: NA; V gene: TRBV30; J gene: TRBJ1-2; CDR3 protein: CAWTPGGSGGYTF; CDR3 DNA: TGTGCCTGGACCCCGGGGGGGTCGGGAGGCTACACCTTC
CDR3 length: 16; clone size: NA; D gene: TRBD2; V gene: TRBV19; J gene: TRBJ2-7; CDR3 protein: CASSPGLAGPSYEQYF; CDR3 DNA: TGTGCCAGTAGTCCGGGACTAGCGGGTCCTTCCTACGAGCAGTACTTC
CDR3 length: 16; clone size: NA; D gene: TRBD2; V gene: TRBV2; J gene: TRBJ2-7; CDR3 protein: CASSEPRMGRDYEQYF; CDR3 DNA: TGTGCCAGCAGTGAACCGCGGATGGGGAGGGACTACGAGCAGTACTTC
CDR3 length: 14; clone size: NA; D gene: TRBD2; V gene: TRBV6-1; J gene: TRBJ2-1; CDR3 protein: CASSGLAWGNEQFF; CDR3 DNA: TGTGCCAGCAGCGGACTAGCCTGGGGGAATGAGCAGTTCTTC
CDR3 length: 13; clone size: NA; D gene: NA; V gene: TRBV30; J gene: TRBJ1-5; CDR3 protein: CAWTGQSDQPQHF; CDR3 DNA: TGTGCCTGGACAGGACAGTCAGATCAGCCCCAGCATTTT
CDR3 length: 15; clone size: NA; D gene: TRBD2; V gene: TRBV18; J gene: TRBJ2-1; CDR3 protein: CASSPFGTTYNEQFF; CDR3 DNA: TGTGCCAGCTCACCCTTCGGGACTACCTACAATGAGCAGTTCTTC
CDR3 length: 14; clone size: NA; D gene: TRBD1; V gene: TRBV7-9; J gene: TRBJ1-1; CDR3 protein: CASSTRTGNTEAFF; CDR3 DNA: TGTGCCAGCAGCACCCGGACAGGGAACACTGAAGCTTTCTTT
CDR3 length: 14; clone size: few; D gene: TRBD1; V gene: TRBV11-2; J gene: TRBJ2-5; CDR3 protein: CASSPWTGRETQYF; CDR3 DNA: TGTGCCAGCAGCCCCTGGACAGGGCGAGAGACCCAGTACTTC
CDR3 length: 14; clone size: NA; D gene: TRBD1; V gene: TRBV2; J gene: TRBJ1-4; CDR3 protein: CASQNSGQREKLFF; CDR3 DNA: TGTGCCAGCCAAAACTCGGGACAGAGAGAAAAACTGTTTTTT
CDR3 length: 15; clone size: NA; D gene: TRBD1; V gene: TRBV6-6; J gene: TRBJ2-3; CDR3 protein: CASSYSTGVTDTQYF; CDR3 DNA: TGTGCCAGCAGTTACTCGACAGGGGTCACAGATACGCAGTATTTT
CDR3 length: 16; clone size: NA; D gene: TRBD2; V gene: TRBV5-1; J gene: TRBJ2-1; CDR3 protein: CASSLGTSGRDNEQFF; CDR3 DNA: TGCGCCAGCAGCTTGGGGACTAGCGGGAGGGACAATGAGCAGTTCTTC
CDR3 length: 17; clone size: NA; D gene: TRBD2; V gene: TRBV6-1; J gene: TRBJ2-1; CDR3 protein: CASSAAGTSGHRGEQFF; CDR3 DNA: TGTGCCAGCAGTGCAGCCGGGACTAGCGGCCATCGGGGTGAGCAGTTCTTC
CDR3 length: 15; clone size: few; D gene: TRBD1; V gene: TRBV7-9; J gene: TRBJ1-2; CDR3 protein: CASSLGRGTGVTRTF; CDR3 DNA: TGTGCCAGCAGCTTAGGCCGGGGGACAGGGGTAACTCGTACCTTC
CDR3 length: 14; clone size: once; D gene: NA; V gene: TRBV5-1; J gene: TRBJ2-5; CDR3 protein: CASSLPGGQETQYF; CDR3 DNA: TGCGCCAGCAGCTTACCCGGGGGCCAAGAGACCCAGTACTTC
CDR3 length: 13; clone size: NA; D gene: NA; V gene: TRBV13; J gene: TRBJ2-7; CDR3 protein: CASSPDGDYEQYF; CDR3 DNA: TGTGCCAGCAGCCCCGACGGGGACTACGAGCAGTACTTC
CDR3 length: 16; clone size: NA; D gene: NA; V gene: TRBV2; J gene: TRBJ2-7; CDR3 protein: CASSDPIGPSSYEQYF; CDR3 DNA: TGTGCCAGCAGTGATCCAATAGGTCCTAGCTCCTACGAGCAGTACTTC
CDR3 length: 17; clone size: NA; D gene: TRBD1; V gene: TRBV27; J gene: TRBJ2-1; CDR3 protein: CASSLSSRDRFHNEQFF; CDR3 DNA: TGTGCCAGCAGTTTATCGTCCCGGGACAGGTTTCACAATGAGCAGTTCTTC
CDR3 length: 13; clone size: once; D gene: NA; V gene: TRBV30; J gene: TRBJ1-2; CDR3 protein: CAWRGSPNYGYTF; CDR3 DNA: TGTGCCTGGAGGGGCAGTCCAAACTATGGCTACACCTTC
CDR3 length: 14; clone size: NA; D gene: NA; V gene: TRBV18; J gene: TRBJ1-5; CDR3 protein: CASSPAGRRQPQHF; CDR3 DNA: TGTGCCAGCTCTCCGGCAGGGCGGCGGCAGCCCCAGCATTTT
CDR3 length: 15; clone size: NA; D gene: TRBD2; V gene: TRBV10-1; J gene: TRBJ2-1; CDR3 protein: CASSRVAGAYNEQFF; CDR3 DNA: TGCGCCAGCAGCCGTGTAGCGGGGGCCTACAATGAGCAGTTCTTC
CDR3 length: 16; clone size: NA; D gene: NA; V gene: TRBV11-2; J gene: TRBJ2-1; CDR3 protein: CASSLDAGEYDNEQFF; CDR3 DNA: TGTGCCAGCAGCTTAGATGCCGGGGAGTACGATAATGAGCAGTTCTTC
CDR3 length: 13; clone size: NA; D gene: NA; V gene: TRBV7-9; J gene: TRBJ1-4; CDR3 protein: CASSATGREKLFF; CDR3 DNA: TGTGCCAGCAGCGCCACAGGTCGGGAAAAACTGTTTTTT
CDR3 length: 14; clone size: NA; D gene: TRBD2; V gene: TRBV6-4; J gene: TRBJ2-7; CDR3 protein: CASSDLAAERGQYF; CDR3 DNA: TGTGCCAGCAGTGACCTAGCGGCGGAACGGGGGCAGTACTTC
CDR3 length: 15; clone size: NA; D gene: TRBD2; V gene: TRBV5-1; J gene: TRBJ2-7; CDR3 protein: CASRPTSGSSYEQYF; CDR3 DNA: TGCGCCAGCAGGCCAACTAGCGGGAGCTCCTACGAGCAGTACTTC
CDR3 length: 13; clone size: medium-sized; D gene: NA; V gene: TRBV7-6; J gene: TRBJ2-7; CDR3 protein: CASSPGPNYEQYF; CDR3 DNA: TGTGCCAGCAGCCCAGGTCCTAACTACGAGCAGTACTTC
CDR3 length: 14; clone size: NA; D gene: NA; V gene: TRBV27; J gene: TRBJ2-5; CDR3 protein: CASSLGTVQETQYF; CDR3 DNA: TGTGCCAGCAGTCTGGGGACGGTACAAGAGACCCAGTACTTC
CDR3 length: 16; clone size: NA; D gene: NA; V gene: TRBV2; J gene: TRBJ2-2; CDR3 protein: CASSARAGTNTGELFF; CDR3 DNA: TGTGCCAGCAGTGCTAGAGCAGGGACGAACACCGGGGAGCTGTTTTTT
CDR3 length: 15; clone size: NA; D gene: NA; V gene: TRBV5-1; J gene: TRBJ2-1; CDR3 protein: CASSLALFSYNEQFF; CDR3 DNA: TGCGCCAGCAGCTTGGCCTTGTTCAGTTACAATGAGCAGTTCTTC
CDR3 length: 12; clone size: NA; D gene: NA; V gene: TRBV5-4; J gene: TRBJ2-7; CDR3 protein: CASSLNSYEQYF; CDR3 DNA: TGTGCCAGCAGCTTAAACTCCTACGAGCAGTACTTC
CDR3 length: 17; clone size: NA; D gene: NA; V gene: TRBV18; J gene: TRBJ2-3; CDR3 protein: CASSPLVREGRADTQYF; CDR3 DNA: TGTGCCAGCTCACCACTTGTGCGGGAAGGGCGGGCAGATACGCAGTATTTT
CDR3 length: 14; clone size: NA; D gene: TRBD1; V gene: TRBV29-1; J gene: TRBJ2-2; CDR3 protein: CSVEGRGLSGELFF; CDR3 DNA: TGCAGCGTTGAAGGCAGGGGGCTATCGGGGGAGCTGTTTTTT
CDR3 length: 14; clone size: NA; D gene: NA; V gene: TRBV5-4; J gene: TRBJ2-3; CDR3 protein: CASSSYRGGDTQYF; CDR3 DNA: TGTGCCAGCAGCTCATACAGGGGAGGGGATACGCAGTATTTT
CDR3 length: 14; clone size: NA; D gene: NA; V gene: TRBV6-5; J gene: TRBJ2-7; CDR3 protein: CASSPRARYDEQYF; CDR3 DNA: TGTGCCAGCAGTCCCCGGGCACGATACGACGAGCAGTACTTC
CDR3 length: 15; clone size: NA; D gene: TRBD1; V gene: TRBV6-1; J gene: TRBJ1-4; CDR3 protein: CASTRQGATNEKLFF; CDR3 DNA: TGTGCCAGCACCAGACAGGGGGCAACTAATGAAAAACTGTTTTTT
CDR3 length: 15; clone size: NA; D gene: TRBD1; V gene: TRBV7-2; J gene: TRBJ2-7; CDR3 protein: CASSLTGTGSYEQYF; CDR3 DNA: TGTGCCAGCAGCTTAACTGGGACAGGGTCCTACGAGCAGTACTTC
CDR3 length: 13; clone size: NA; D gene: NA; V gene: TRBV6-1; J gene: TRBJ2-5; CDR3 protein: CASSGRDPETQYF; CDR3 DNA: TGTGCCAGCAGTGGACGGGACCCGGAGACCCAGTACTTC
CDR3 length: 14; clone size: NA; D gene: NA; V gene: TRBV7-3; J gene: TRBJ2-1; CDR3 protein: CASSPDRTYNEQFF; CDR3 DNA: TGTGCCAGCAGCCCCGACAGAACCTACAATGAGCAGTTCTTC